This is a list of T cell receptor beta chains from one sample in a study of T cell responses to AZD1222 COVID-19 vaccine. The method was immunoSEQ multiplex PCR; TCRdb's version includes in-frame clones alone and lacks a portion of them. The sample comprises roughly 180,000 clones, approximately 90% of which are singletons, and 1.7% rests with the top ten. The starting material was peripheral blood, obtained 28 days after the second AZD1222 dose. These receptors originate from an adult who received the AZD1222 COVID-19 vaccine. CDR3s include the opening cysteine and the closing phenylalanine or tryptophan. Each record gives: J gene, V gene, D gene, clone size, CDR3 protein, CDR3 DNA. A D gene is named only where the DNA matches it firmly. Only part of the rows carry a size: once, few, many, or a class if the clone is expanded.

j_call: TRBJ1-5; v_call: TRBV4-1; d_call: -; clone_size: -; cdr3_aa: CASSQEPGGAQPQHF; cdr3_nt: TGCGCCAGCAGCCAAGAACCCGGGGGGGCTCAGCCCCAGCATTTT
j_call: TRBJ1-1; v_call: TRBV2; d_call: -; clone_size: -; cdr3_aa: CASSEAGGGKNTEAFF; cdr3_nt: TGTGCCAGCAGTGAAGCGGGGGGAGGCAAGAACACTGAAGCTTTCTTT
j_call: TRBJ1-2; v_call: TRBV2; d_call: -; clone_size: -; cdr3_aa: CASGGQGYGYTF; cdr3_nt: TGTGCCAGCGGGGGCCAGGGGTATGGCTACACCTTC
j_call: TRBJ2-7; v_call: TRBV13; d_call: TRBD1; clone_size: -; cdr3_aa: CASSLVASLGTGTYEQYF; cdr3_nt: TGTGCCAGCAGCTTAGTCGCCTCCCTGGGGACAGGGACCTACGAGCAGTACTTC
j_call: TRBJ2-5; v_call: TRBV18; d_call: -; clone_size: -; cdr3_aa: CASSLRIGGSEETQYF; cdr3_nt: TGTGCCAGCTCACTTCGCATCGGAGGTTCGGAAGAGACCCAGTACTTC
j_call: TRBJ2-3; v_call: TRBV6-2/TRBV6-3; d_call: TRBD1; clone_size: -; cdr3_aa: CASSYSVLRDRPLGTDTQYF; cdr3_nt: TGTGCCAGCAGTTACTCGGTTTTACGGGACAGACCACTAGGCACAGATACGCAGTATTTT
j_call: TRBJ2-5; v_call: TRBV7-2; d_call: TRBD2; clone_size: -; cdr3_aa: CASSLSTSGEETQYF; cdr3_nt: TGTGCCAGCAGCTTATCGACTAGCGGGGAAGAGACCCAGTACTTC
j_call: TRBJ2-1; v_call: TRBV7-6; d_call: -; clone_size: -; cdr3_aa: CASSQGLGGPRTNEQFF; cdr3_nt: TGTGCCAGCAGTCAGGGTTTGGGCGGGCCCCGAACCAATGAGCAGTTCTTC
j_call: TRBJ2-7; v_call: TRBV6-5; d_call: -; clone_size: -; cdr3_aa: CASILSEASSYEQYF; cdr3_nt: TGTGCCAGCATACTAAGCGAGGCTAGCTCCTACGAGCAGTACTTC
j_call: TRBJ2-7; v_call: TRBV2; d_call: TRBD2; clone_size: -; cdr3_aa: CASIRAGGATEQYF; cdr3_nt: TGTGCCAGCATAAGAGCGGGAGGGGCGACCGAGCAGTACTTC
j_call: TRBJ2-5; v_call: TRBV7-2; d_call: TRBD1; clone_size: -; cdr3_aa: CASSDSTGGVETQYF; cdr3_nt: TGTGCCAGCAGCGATTCGACAGGGGGCGTCGAGACCCAGTACTTC
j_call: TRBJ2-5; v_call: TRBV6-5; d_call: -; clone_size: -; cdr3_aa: CASSYLGGGPGETQYF; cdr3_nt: TGTGCCAGCAGTTACCTAGGGGGAGGGCCCGGAGAGACCCAGTACTTC
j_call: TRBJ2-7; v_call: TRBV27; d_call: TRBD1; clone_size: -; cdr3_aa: CASSLYGTGPYEQYF; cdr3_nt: TGTGCCAGCAGTCTTTACGGGACAGGGCCTTACGAGCAGTACTTC
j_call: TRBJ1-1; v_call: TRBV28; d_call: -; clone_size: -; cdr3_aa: CASSLRIGGKMNTEAFF; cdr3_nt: TGTGCCAGCAGTTTAAGGATCGGGGGAAAAATGAACACTGAAGCTTTCTTT
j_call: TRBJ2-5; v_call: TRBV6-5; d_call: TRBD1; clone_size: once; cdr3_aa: CASSYSDRGKETQYF; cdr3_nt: TGTGCCAGCAGTTACTCGGACAGGGGGAAAGAGACCCAGTACTTC
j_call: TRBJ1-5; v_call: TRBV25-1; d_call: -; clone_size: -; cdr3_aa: CASSESYSNQPQHF; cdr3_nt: TGTGCCAGCAGTGAATCCTATAGCAATCAGCCCCAGCATTTT
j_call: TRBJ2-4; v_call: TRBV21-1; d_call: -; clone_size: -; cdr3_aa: CASSNPGSLYF; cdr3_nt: TGTGCCAGCAGCAACCCAGGGAGTTTGTACTTC
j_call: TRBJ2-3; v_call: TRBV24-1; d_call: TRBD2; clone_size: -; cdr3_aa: CATSDATGLAGGRDTQYF; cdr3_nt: TGTGCCACCAGTGATGCGACAGGGTTAGCGGGAGGTAGAGATACGCAGTATTTT
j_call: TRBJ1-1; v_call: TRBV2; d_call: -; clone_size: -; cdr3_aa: CASSEAPQGAEAFF; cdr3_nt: TGTGCCAGCAGTGAAGCGCCGCAGGGTGCTGAAGCTTTCTTT
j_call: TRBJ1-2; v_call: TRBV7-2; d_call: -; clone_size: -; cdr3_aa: CASSPRTEIYGYTF; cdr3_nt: TGTGCCAGCAGCCCCCGGACAGAAATCTATGGCTACACCTTC
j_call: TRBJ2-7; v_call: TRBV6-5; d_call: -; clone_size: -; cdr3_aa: CASSSGTYEQYF; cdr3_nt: TGTGCCAGCAGCTCAGGGACCTACGAGCAGTACTTC
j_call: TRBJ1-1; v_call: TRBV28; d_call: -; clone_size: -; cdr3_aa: CASSLRGGYTEAFF; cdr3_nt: TGTGCCAGCAGCCTACGCGGGGGATACACTGAAGCTTTCTTT
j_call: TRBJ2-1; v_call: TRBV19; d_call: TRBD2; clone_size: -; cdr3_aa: CASSISGGLAGGVAYNEQFF; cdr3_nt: TGTGCCAGTAGTATCTCGGGTGGACTAGCGGGAGGAGTCGCCTACAATGAGCAGTTCTTC
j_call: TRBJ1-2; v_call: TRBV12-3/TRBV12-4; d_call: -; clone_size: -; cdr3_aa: CASSFRSSPYF; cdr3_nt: TGTGCCAGCAGTTTTCGTTCCTCCCCATACTTC
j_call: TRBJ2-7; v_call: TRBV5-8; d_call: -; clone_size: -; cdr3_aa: CASSYRTGTYEQYF; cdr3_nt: TGTGCCAGCAGCTACCGGACGGGAACCTACGAGCAGTACTTC
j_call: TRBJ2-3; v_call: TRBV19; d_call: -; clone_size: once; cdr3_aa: CASSIGSFTDTQYF; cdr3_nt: TGTGCCAGTAGCATCGGGAGTTTCACAGATACGCAGTATTTT
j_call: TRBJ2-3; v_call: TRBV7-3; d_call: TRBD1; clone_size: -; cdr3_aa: CASSLASGTGATDTQYF; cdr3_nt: TGTGCCAGCAGCTTAGCTTCCGGGACAGGGGCCACAGATACGCAGTATTTT
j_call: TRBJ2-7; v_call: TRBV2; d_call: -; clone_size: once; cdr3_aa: CASSEAAVARHEQYF; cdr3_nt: TGTGCCAGCAGTGAAGCGGCAGTAGCTAGGCACGAGCAGTACTTC
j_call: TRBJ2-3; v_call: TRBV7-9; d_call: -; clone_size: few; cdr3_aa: CASSLGQVDTQYF; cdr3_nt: TGTGCCAGCAGCTTAGGTCAGGTAGATACGCAGTATTTT
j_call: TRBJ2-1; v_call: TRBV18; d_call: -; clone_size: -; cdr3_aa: CASSPRSGRTNEQFF; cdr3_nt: TGTGCCAGCTCACCACGAAGCGGAAGAACCAATGAGCAGTTCTTC
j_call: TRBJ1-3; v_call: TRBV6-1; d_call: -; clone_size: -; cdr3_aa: CASSASRRARSGNTIYF; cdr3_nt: TGTGCCAGCAGTGCCAGTCGTCGGGCTAGGTCTGGAAACACCATATATTTT
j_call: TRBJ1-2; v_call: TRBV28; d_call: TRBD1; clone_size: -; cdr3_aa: CASSPGQAEGGYTF; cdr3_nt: TGTGCCAGCAGTCCCGGACAGGCTGAGGGTGGCTACACCTTC
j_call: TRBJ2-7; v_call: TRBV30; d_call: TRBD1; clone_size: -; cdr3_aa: CASSPDRAYSYEQYF; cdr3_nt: TGTGCCTCGAGCCCCGACAGGGCTTACTCCTACGAGCAGTACTTC
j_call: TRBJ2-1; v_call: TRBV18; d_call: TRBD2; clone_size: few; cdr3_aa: CASSPPIRGGYNEQFF; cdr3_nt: TGTGCCAGCTCACCACCGATCCGCGGGGGATACAATGAGCAGTTCTTC
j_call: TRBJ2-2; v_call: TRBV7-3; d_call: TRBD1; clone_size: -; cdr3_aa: CASSHQGAGELFF; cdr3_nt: TGTGCCAGCAGCCACCAGGGGGCCGGGGAGCTGTTTTTT
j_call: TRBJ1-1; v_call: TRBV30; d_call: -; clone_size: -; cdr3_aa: CAWSGQAISEAFF; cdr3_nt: TGTGCCTGGAGTGGTCAGGCGATAAGTGAAGCTTTCTTT
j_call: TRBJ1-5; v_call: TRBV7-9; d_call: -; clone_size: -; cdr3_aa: CASSPESGGWGNQPQHF; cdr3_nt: TGTGCCAGCAGCCCCGAGAGCGGGGGTTGGGGCAATCAGCCCCAGCATTTT
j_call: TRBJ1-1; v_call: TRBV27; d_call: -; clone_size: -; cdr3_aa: CATSGRNTEAFF; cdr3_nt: TGTGCCACCTCGGGCCGAAACACTGAAGCTTTCTTT
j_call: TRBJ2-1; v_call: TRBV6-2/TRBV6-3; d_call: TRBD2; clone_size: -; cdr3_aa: CASSFRTSGSNEQFF; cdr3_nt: TGTGCCAGCAGCTTCCGGACTAGCGGGTCCAATGAGCAGTTCTTC
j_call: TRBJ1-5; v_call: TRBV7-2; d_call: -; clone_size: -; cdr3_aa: CASSLVGAGNQPQHF; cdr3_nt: TGTGCCAGCAGCTTAGTAGGGGCGGGCAATCAGCCCCAGCATTTT
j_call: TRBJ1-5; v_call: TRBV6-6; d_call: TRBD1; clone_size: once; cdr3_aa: CASSTNGQGDNQPQHF; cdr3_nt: TGTGCCAGCAGCACCAACGGACAGGGTGACAATCAGCCCCAGCATTTT
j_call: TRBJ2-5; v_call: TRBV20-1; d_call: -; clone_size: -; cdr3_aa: CSASSSSSILLQETQYF; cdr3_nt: TGCAGTGCTAGTTCGAGTTCTAGTATCTTGCTTCAAGAGACCCAGTACTTC
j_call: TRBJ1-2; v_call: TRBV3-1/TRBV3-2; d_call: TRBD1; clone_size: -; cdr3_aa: CASSLRTGRTSYTF; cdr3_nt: TGTGCCAGCAGCCTCCGGACAGGGCGAACAAGCTACACCTTC
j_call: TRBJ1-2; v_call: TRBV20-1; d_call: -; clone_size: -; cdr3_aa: CSASQDTIYGYTF; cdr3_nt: TGCAGTGCTAGTCAGGACACCATCTATGGCTACACCTTC
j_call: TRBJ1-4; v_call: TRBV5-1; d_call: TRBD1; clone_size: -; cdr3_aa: CASSLGIQGSNEKLFF; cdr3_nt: TGCGCCAGCAGCCTGGGGATACAGGGGTCTAATGAAAAACTGTTTTTT
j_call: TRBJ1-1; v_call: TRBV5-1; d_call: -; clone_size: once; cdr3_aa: CASSEYPGQMNTEAFF; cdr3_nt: TGCGCCAGCAGCGAATACCCCGGACAGATGAACACTGAAGCTTTCTTT